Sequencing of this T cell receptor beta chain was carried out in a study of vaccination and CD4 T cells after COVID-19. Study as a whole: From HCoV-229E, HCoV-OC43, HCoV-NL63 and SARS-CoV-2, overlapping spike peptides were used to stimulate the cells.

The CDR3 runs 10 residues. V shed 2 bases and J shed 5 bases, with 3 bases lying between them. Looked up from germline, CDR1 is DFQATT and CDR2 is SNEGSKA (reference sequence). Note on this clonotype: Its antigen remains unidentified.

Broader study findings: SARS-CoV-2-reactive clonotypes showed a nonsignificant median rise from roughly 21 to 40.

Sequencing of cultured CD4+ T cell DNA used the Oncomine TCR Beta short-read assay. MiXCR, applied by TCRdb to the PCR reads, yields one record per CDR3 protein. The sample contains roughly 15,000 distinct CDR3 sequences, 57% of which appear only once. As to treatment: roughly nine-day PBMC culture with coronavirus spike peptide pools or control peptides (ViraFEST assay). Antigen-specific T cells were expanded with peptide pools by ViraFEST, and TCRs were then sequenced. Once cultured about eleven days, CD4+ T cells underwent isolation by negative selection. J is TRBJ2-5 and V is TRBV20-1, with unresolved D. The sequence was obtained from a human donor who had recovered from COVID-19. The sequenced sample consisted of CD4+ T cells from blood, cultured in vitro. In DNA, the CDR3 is TGCAGTGCTAGACACGAGACCCAGTACTTC. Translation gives CSARHETQYF.